This is a list of T cell receptor beta chains from one sample in a study of untreated major depressive disorder. The method was immunoSEQ multiplex PCR; TCRdb's version includes in-frame clones alone and lacks a portion of them. The sample has roughly 17,000 clones, more than 85% seen once. The source material was CD4+ T cells from PBMCs. These receptors were obtained from a woman between 40 and 50 years old with major depressive disorder. CDR3s leave out the opening cysteine and the closing phenylalanine or tryptophan. A D gene is named only where the DNA matches it firmly.

TRBD2	TRBV7-3	TRBJ2-2	ASSLAGGLNTGELF
.	TRBV2	TRBJ1-4	ASNSPGVAYEKLF
TRBD1	TRBV27	TRBJ1-6	ASSTDRVANSPLH
.	TRBV4-3	TRBJ2-3	ASSQRSEWSTDTQY
TRBD1	TRBV18	TRBJ2-1	ASSPVKQGYNEQF
.	TRBV29-1	TRBJ2-1	SGGEINEQF
TRBD2	TRBV5-1	TRBJ2-3	ASSLDGLAGGTSTDTQY
.	TRBV30	TRBJ1-1	AWRAANLMNTEAF
.	TRBV11-3	TRBJ1-3	ASSLVSFAADSGNTIY
.	TRBV10-3	TRBJ1-1	AISEGVEAF
.	TRBV2	TRBJ1-2	ASSVTGTNYGYT
.	TRBV14	TRBJ1-2	ASSQTGNGYT
.	TRBV7-9	TRBJ2-3	ASSSRQGRVTDTQY
TRBD1	TRBV27	TRBJ1-1	ASSPQGALGREAF
.	TRBV4-2	TRBJ1-2	ASSQDRDLSNYGYT
TRBD1	TRBV11-3	TRBJ2-3	ASRQGQGTDTQY
TRBD2	TRBV7-7	TRBJ2-1	ASSSGRAGRNEQF
TRBD1	TRBV10-3	TRBJ1-2	AISKVDRVYT
.	TRBV5-6	TRBJ2-3	ASSFGISADTQY
.	TRBV6-1	TRBJ1-5	ATKHPRDLNQPQH
.	TRBV9	TRBJ2-7	ASSTRQEPSYEQY
TRBD1	TRBV5-1	TRBJ2-2	ASSLRTGESGELF
TRBD2	TRBV28	TRBJ2-4	ASSFRGSGTRAKNIQY
.	TRBV18	TRBJ1-2	ASSPGDNYGYT
.	TRBV9	TRBJ1-2	ASAQGRGYGYT
.	TRBV11-2	TRBJ1-2	ASSRGGPYGYT
TRBD2	TRBV15	TRBJ2-7	ATSRVTGAGGEQY
TRBD1	TRBV11-2	TRBJ2-1	ASSLPRTGKRF
.	TRBV5-4	TRBJ1-1	ASSFQGMNTEAF
.	TRBV7-2	TRBJ1-3	ASSLEGTSGNTIY
TRBD1	TRBV7-9	TRBJ1-4	ASSPGQGVQTNEKLF
.	TRBV5-1	TRBJ1-2	ASSLSSNYGYT
TRBD2	TRBV11-2	TRBJ2-3	ASSLDTPAGGFTDTQY
TRBD1	TRBV5-4	TRBJ1-2	ASSFGQGDGGYT
.	TRBV30	TRBJ1-1	AWSLTGFYTEAF
TRBD1	TRBV6-5	TRBJ2-3	ASRGTGKDTQY
TRBD2	TRBV11-2	TRBJ2-1	ASSRTSGGGAYNEQF
.	TRBV27	TRBJ1-1	ASSLHEETEAF
.	TRBV5-6	TRBJ1-2	ASSITGYGYT
.	TRBV11-2	TRBJ2-5	ASSYTTGVKETQY
.	TRBV10-3	TRBJ1-2	AIRGREVEGYT
TRBD1	TRBV29-1	TRBJ2-1	SVHRGWGQF
.	TRBV6-6	TRBJ1-5	ASRGRQDADQPQH
.	TRBV4-2	TRBJ2-3	ASSQETSHSAGITDTQY
.	TRBV19	TRBJ1-2	ASSIKGWANGYT
.	TRBV20-1	TRBJ1-2	SVARTYGYT
.	TRBV7-8	TRBJ1-1	ASSQQRVMNTEAF
.	TRBV19	TRBJ1-1	ASRDSYDTEAF
.	TRBV4-1	TRBJ2-5	ASSQGDGGETQY
.	TRBV5-6	TRBJ2-3	ASSLAGSDTQY
.	TRBV30	TRBJ2-4	AWSGPGKGWNIQY